These 16 T cell receptor beta chains originate from one sample sequenced in a study of T-cell memory formation after mild COVID-19. TCRdb independently ran MiXCR on the 5' RACE reads; one entry per CDR3 protein. This repertoire shows about 430,000 distinct CDR3 sequences, roughly 18% found once; its top ten account for roughly a fifth. Specimen: PBMCs or a T cell subset sorted from them (not recorded which). The receptor set was obtained from a man in his late teens or twenties who had mild COVID-19 (a few samples of this study predate the infection). Cell type and time point are not known.

This clonotype was counted a few times. The chain carries TRBV29-1 and TRBJ2-7, with 10 bases that match TRBD1. Germline V gene sequence: CDR1 SQVTM, CDR2 ANQGSEA. The CDR3 loop spans 14 amino acids. Trimming took 6 bases from V and 3 from J; bases not matched to a gene: 8. The DNA for the CDR3 is TGCAGCGTCGCCCGGACAGGGGGAAACTACGAGCAGTACTTC. Amino acids: CSVARTGGNYEQYF.

The genes are TRBV29-1 and TRBJ1-2, with D maybe TRBD1 (5 bases). This CDR3 contains 13 residues. V dropped 4 bases and J dropped 4 bases, with 13 bases sitting between them. Per germline, CDR1 SQVTM and CDR2 ANQGSEA. CDR3 nucleotides: TGCAGCGTTGGGCAGGGCGTAGGCTATGGCTACACCTTC. Residues: CSVGQGVGYGYTF.

CDR3 region: CASSDPHQGMEAFF. CDR3 nucleotides: TGTGCCAGCAGCGACCCTCACCAGGGCATGGAAGCTTTCTTT. The rearrangement joins TRBV7-6 to TRBJ1-1; a weak D match, TRBD1 (5 bases). The ends were cut back, 5 bases at V and 8 bases at J, with 18 bases in the middle. The CDR3 spans 14 residues. CDR1 is SGHVS and CDR2 is FNYEAQ in the germline V gene.

This clonotype was recorded a few times. The chain couples TRBV30 to TRBJ2-2; weak D call: TRBD2 (5 bases). The germline CDR1 and CDR2 sequences are GTSNPN and SVGIG (reference sequence). V was shortened by 1 base and J by 0 bases, with 12 bases between the two germline ends. The CDR3 loop spans 16 amino acids. The chain's CDR3 is CAWSAQEAANTGELFF. CDR3 DNA: TGTGCCTGGAGTGCCCAGGAGGCGGCGAACACCGGGGAGCTGTTTTTT.

A few counts support this clonotype. The genes are TRBV20-1 and TRBJ1-1; TRBD1 aligns across 8 bases. This CDR3 has 14 residues. The ends lost 5 bases at V and 2 bases at J; junction bases unmatched: 7. The germline V gene has CDR1 DFQATT and CDR2 SNEGSKA (reference sequence). The CDR3 loop is CSASRQGSNTEAFF. The CDR3 DNA reads as TGCAGTGCTTCCAGACAGGGGAGTAACACTGAAGCTTTCTTT.

CDR3 amino acids: CASSPYIRETQYF. DNA of the CDR3: TGTGCCAGCAGCCCTTACATCAGGGAAACGCAGTATTTT. The chain combines TRBV7-8 with TRBJ2-3, with D possibly matching TRBD1 (5 bases). With 5 bases removed from V and 9 bases from J, the gap between germline ends came to 15 bases. Germline lookup yields CDR1 SGHVS and CDR2 FQNEAQ. The CDR3 is made up of 13 amino acids.

The V gene is TRBV28, the J gene TRBJ1-2; D is perhaps TRBD1 (5 bases). The CDR3 totals 14 residues. The ends were cut back, 6 bases at V and 4 bases at J, with 15 bases in the middle. The germline gives CDR1 MDHEN, CDR2 SYDVKM. The CDR3, as DNA: TGTGCCAGCAGGCCACCACCAGGGATCTATGGCTACACCTTC. This codes for CASRPPPGIYGYTF.

The chain links TRBV5-1 to TRBJ1-1, with TRBD1 matching 7 bases. V shed 5 bases, J shed 1 base, and the junction held 11 bases outside the gene matches. The length of the CDR3 is 16 residues. Germline CDR1 SGHRS, CDR2 YFSETQ. CDR3 loop: CASSYQRQGENTEAFF. CDR3 nucleotides: TGCGCCAGCAGTTATCAAAGACAGGGCGAGAACACTGAAGCTTTCTTT.

This clonotype was recorded at least ten times. The rearrangement links TRBV18 to TRBJ1-1; D gene unclear. The CDR3 spans 13 residues. V was cut by 6 bases and J by 5 bases, with 13 bases left in between. Germline V lookup: CDR1 KGHSH, CDR2 LQKENI. CDR3 loop: CASSPIEGTEAFF. The CDR3 DNA follows: TGTGCCAGCTCCCCCATTGAAGGGACTGAAGCTTTCTTT.

As DNA, the CDR3 is TGTGCCAGCAGTAACTACAGGTCAGATACGCAGTATTTT. This translates into CASSNYRSDTQYF. The chain links TRBV7-2 to TRBJ2-3; TRBD1 is a possible D gene (5 bases). The CDR3 contains 13 residues. Trimming pared 6 bases from V and 4 bases from J, leaving 11 bases between. Germline V gives CDR1 SGHTA, CDR2 FQGNSA. Looking up the rest from reference TRBV7-2 and TRBJ2-3 gives the full variable domain: GAGVSQSPSNKVTEKGKDVELRCDPISGHTALYWYRQSLGQGLEFLIYFQGNSAPDKSGLPSDRFSAERTGGSVSTLTIQRTQQEDSAVYLCASSNYRSDTQYFGPGTRLTVL.

This clonotype was recorded a few times. The chain carries TRBV4-3 and TRBJ1-1; 7 bases agree with TRBD1. The CDR3 consists of 16 residues. In germline, CDR1 is LGHNA, CDR2 YSLEER. The trim removed 0 bases at V and 3 bases at J, leaving 7 bases unmatched. In DNA form, the CDR3 reads TGCGCCAGCAGCCAAGATTGGGCAGGGGGTGACACTGAAGCTTTCTTT. This gives the protein CASSQDWAGGDTEAFF.

This clonotype came up a few times. The CDR3 bases are TGTGCCAGCAGCTTAAGTCCCCAGCGGGGCCTCCAAGAGACCCAGTACTTC. Translated, it gives CASSLSPQRGLQETQYF. The chain carries TRBV7-3 and TRBJ2-5; 7 bases match TRBD2. The V and J ends lost 1 base and 1 base, in that order; junction bases with no gene match: 9. This CDR3 spans 17 amino acids. Germline CDR1 SGHTA, CDR2 FQGTGA. Full variable domain (remainder filled in from reference TRBV7-3 and TRBJ2-5): GAGVSQTPSNKVTEKGKYVELRCDPISGHTALYWYRQSLGQGPEFLIYFQGTGAADDSGLPNDRFFAVRPEGSVSTLKIQRTERGDSAVYLCASSLSPQRGLQETQYFGPGTRLLVL.

The rearrangement joins TRBV6-5 to TRBJ2-3; D is ambiguous. Germline CDR1 MNHEY, CDR2 SVGAGI. The CDR3 runs to 14 residues. Trimming took 2 bases from V and 2 from J, leaving 8 bases between them. The CDR3 sequence: CASSYMAHTDTQYF. The CDR3 nucleotides read TGTGCCAGCAGTTACATGGCCCACACAGATACGCAGTATTTT.

The genes are TRBV2 and TRBJ2-6; 7 nucleotides line up with TRBD1. Germline CDR1 SNHLY, CDR2 FYNNEI. The CDR3 extends over 13 amino acids. This CDR3 is CGEGASGANVLTF. CDR3 DNA sequence: TGTGGAGAGGGGGCGTCTGGGGCCAACGTCCTGACTTTC.

Regarding this clonotype: A much larger clone lies one base from this, so it may be a read error. This chain connects TRBV7-9 to TRBJ2-2; D possibly matches TRBD1 or TRBD2 (5 bases each). Germline CDR1 is SEHNR and CDR2 is FQNEAQ (reference sequence). CDR3 length: 15 residues. For the CDR3, the DNA is TGTGCCAGCAGCTTAGGGGGACCGAACACCGTGGAGCTGTTTTTT. This encodes CASSLGGPNTVELFF.

This clonotype was seen a few times. This chain uses TRBV11-2 with TRBJ1-4; D is unclear. V shed 1 base and J shed 8 bases, with 11 bases lying between them. Germline V gene data show CDR1 as SGHAT and CDR2 as FQNNGV. The CDR3 runs to 14 residues. For the CDR3, the DNA is TGTGCCAGCAGCTTAGGGAGGGTGGTCGAAAAACTGTTTTTT. It is translated as CASSLGRVVEKLFF. The whole variable domain, filled in from reference TRBV11-2 and TRBJ1-4, reads EAGVAQSPRYKIIEKRQSVAFWCNPISGHATLYWYQQILGQGPKLLIQFQNNGVVDDSQLPKDRFSAERLKGVDSTLKIQPAKLEDSAVYLCASSLGRVVEKLFFGSGTQLSVL.